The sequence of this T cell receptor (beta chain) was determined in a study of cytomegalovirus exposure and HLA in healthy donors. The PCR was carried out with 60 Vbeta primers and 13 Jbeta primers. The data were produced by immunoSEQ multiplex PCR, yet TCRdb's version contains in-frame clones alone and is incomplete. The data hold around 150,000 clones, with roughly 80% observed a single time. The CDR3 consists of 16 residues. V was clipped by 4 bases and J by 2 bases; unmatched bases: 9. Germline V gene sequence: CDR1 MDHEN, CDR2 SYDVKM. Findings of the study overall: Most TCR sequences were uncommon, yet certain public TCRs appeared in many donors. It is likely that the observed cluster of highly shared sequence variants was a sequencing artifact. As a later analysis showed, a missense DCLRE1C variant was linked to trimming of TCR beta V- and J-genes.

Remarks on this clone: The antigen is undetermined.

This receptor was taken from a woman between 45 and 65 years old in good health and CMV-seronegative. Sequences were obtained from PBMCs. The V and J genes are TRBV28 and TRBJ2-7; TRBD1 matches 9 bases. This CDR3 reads CASSSPGQGLTYEQYF. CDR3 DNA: TGTGCCAGCAGTTCGCCGGGACAGGGACTCACCTACGAGCAGTACTTC.